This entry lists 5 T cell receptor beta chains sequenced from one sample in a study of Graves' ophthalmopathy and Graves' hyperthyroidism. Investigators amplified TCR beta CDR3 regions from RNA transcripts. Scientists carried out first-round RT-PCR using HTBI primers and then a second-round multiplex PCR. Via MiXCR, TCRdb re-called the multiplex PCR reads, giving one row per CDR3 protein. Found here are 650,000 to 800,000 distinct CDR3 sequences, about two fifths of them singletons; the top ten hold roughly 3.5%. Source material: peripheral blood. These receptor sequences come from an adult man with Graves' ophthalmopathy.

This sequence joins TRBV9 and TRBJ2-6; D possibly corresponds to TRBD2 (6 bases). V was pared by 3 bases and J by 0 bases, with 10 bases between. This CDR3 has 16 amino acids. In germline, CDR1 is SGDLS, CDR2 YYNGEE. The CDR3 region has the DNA TGTGCCAGCAGCGGGACTACCAGCTCTGGGGCCAACGTCCTGACTTTC. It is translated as CASSGTTSSGANVLTF.

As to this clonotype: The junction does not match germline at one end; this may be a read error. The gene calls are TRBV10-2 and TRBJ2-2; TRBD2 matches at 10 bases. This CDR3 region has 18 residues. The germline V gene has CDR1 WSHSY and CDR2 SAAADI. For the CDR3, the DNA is TGTGCCAGCAGCCCTGTGGAGCGGGGGGGAGTGAACACCGGGAAGCTGTTTTTT. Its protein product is CASSPVERGGVNTGKLFF.

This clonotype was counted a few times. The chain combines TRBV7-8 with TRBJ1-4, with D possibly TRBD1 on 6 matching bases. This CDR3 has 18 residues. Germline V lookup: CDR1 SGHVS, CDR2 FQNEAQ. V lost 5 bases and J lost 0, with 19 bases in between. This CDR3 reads CASSLSRVSGATNEKLFF. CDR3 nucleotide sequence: TGTGCCAGCAGCCTAAGTCGGGTCTCAGGGGCAACTAATGAAAAACTGTTTTTT.

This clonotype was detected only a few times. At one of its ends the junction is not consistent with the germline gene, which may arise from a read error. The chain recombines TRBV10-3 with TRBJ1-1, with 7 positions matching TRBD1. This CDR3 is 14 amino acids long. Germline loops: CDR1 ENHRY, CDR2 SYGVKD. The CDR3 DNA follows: TGTGCCAGCAGTCCCCGACAGGGCGGAGACGAAGCTTTCTTT. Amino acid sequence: CASSPRQGGDEAFF.

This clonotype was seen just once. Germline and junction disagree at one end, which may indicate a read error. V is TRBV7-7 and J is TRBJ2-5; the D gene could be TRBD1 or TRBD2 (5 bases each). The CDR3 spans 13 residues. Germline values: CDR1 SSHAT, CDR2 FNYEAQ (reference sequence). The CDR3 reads CASSPRQRETQYF. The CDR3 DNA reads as TGTGCTAGCAGCCCGCGACAGCGGGAGACCCAGTACTTC.